This T cell receptor beta chain was obtained from a study of OX40 agonist ivuxolimab in advanced cancers. Trimming removed 8 bases from V and 0 bases from J, with 14 bases in between. This CDR3 is 14 amino acids long. From germline, CDR1 is MDHEN and CDR2 SYDVKM. Libraries were prepared by immunoSEQ multiplex PCR; TCRdb keeps only in-frame clonotypes and omits some of them. The sample lists about 110,000 clones, around 90% occurring once. The material was CD4+ or CD8+ T cells sorted from blood, obtained in a trial of the OX40 agonist ivuxolimab. The V and J genes are TRBV28 and TRBJ2-7; D is perhaps TRBD1 or TRBD2 (6 bases each). The receptor was isolated from an adult with an advanced solid tumor such as melanoma, head and neck, liver or kidney cancer. CDR3 nucleotides: TGTGCCAGCTCTGAGGGGGGACCCTCCTACGAGCAGTACTTC. Protein: CASSEGGPSYEQYF.